This T cell receptor beta chain was profiled in a study of shared clonotypes between healthy human individuals. Germline CDR1 reads SNHLY; CDR2 reads FYNNEI. The CDR3 runs to 13 residues. Deletions cut 10 bases from V and 0 bases from J, with 13 bases between. Cells designated naive CD8 were CD45RO-negative and were positively selected for CCR7, with terminally differentiated effector memory CD45RA+ cells excluded. This clone showed up just once. The protocol was immunoSEQ multiplex PCR, while the TCRdb copy is restricted to in-frame clones and leaves out a portion. The repertoire holds approximately 2,000,000 clones, about 93% seen once, with around 1.7% in the top ten.

The genes are TRBV2 and TRBJ2-7; D is possibly TRBD2 (6 bases). This TCR derives from a man younger than 35 in good health. Some clones in this sample may be carry-over from other donors' samples. The sequencing sample was made of naive CD8+ T cells from PBMCs. Written as DNA, the CDR3 is TGTGCCAACCGACCGGGAGCCTCCTACGAGCAGTACTTC. As protein: CANRPGASYEQYF.